The clone carrying this TCR beta chain has just a few counts. Sample time point: after trial treatment. Treatment defined: LDRT plus nivolumab, ipilimumab, low-dose cyclophosphamide and aspirin (RACIN trial). As their treatment, donors received nivolumab, ipilimumab, aspirin, low-dose cyclophosphamide and low-dose radiotherapy. Using a constant-region primer together with a V-primer adapter, TCRs were subjected to about 18 PCR cycles of amplification. TCRdb recomputed calls from the reads with MiXCR, one row per CDR3 protein. The profile shows under 60,000 distinct CDR3 sequences, roughly 33% of them singletons. The source of the sample is a study of low-dose radiotherapy and immunotherapy resistance in tumors. The origin of this receptor is a male donor with rectosigmoid adenocarcinoma. The sample in question was PBMCs, obtained after low-dose radiotherapy plus immunotherapy.

CDR3 region: CASSPTAGELFF. The CDR3 DNA is TGTGCCAGCAGTCCAACTGCTGGGGAGCTGTTTTTT. The chain recombines TRBV7-3 with TRBJ2-2, with unresolved D. Germline values: CDR1 SGHTA, CDR2 FQGTGA. V was trimmed by 6 bases and J by 8 bases, leaving 10 bases between them. The CDR3 runs 12 residues.